A selection of T cell receptor beta chains follows, all from one sample in a study of response to subunit inactivated influenza vaccine. From the RT-PCR reads, TCRdb called clonotypes with MiXCR, one entry per CDR3 protein. The table shows 630,000 or so distinct CDR3 sequences, with approximately 14% occurring only once. Specimen: PBMCs from blood, collected roughly 13 days after vaccination. The receptors come from a man aged 45 to 65 who received an inactivated influenza vaccine. Each CDR3 is given with its conserved first and last residue. The D gene is left open where the match is weak. Clone sizes are given selectively: once, few, many, or a class where the clone is expanded.

CDR3: CASSRRLGTRTGELFF
DNA: TGTGCCAGCAGTCGCCGGCTGGGGACGCGCACCGGGGAGCTGTTTTTT
size: many
J: TRBJ2-2
D: .
V: TRBV12-3/TRBV12-4
length: 16

CDR3: CATSKGIGGELFF
DNA: TGTGCCACCAGCAAAGGGATCGGCGGGGAGCTGTTTTTT
size: few
J: TRBJ2-2
D: .
V: TRBV15
length: 13

CDR3: CASSTGTGGAATGANVLTF
DNA: TGTGCCAGCAGCACCGGGACAGGGGGCGCAGCAACTGGGGCCAACGTCCTGACTTTC
size: .
J: TRBJ2-6
D: TRBD1
V: TRBV11-1
length: 19

CDR3: CASSLLVAPDTQYF
DNA: TGTGCCAGCAGTCTCCTAGTAGCCCCAGATACGCAGTATTTT
size: few
J: TRBJ2-3
D: .
V: TRBV7-6
length: 14

CDR3: CASSRGQPNSNQPQHF
DNA: TGTGCCAGCAGCCGCGGGCAACCTAATAGCAATCAGCCCCAGCATTTT
size: .
J: TRBJ1-5
D: .
V: TRBV3-1
length: 16

CDR3: CSGGTGEEQYF
DNA: TGCAGTGGGGGGACGGGTGAGGAGCAGTACTTC
size: .
J: TRBJ2-7
D: .
V: TRBV20-1
length: 11

CDR3: CASSLLTGGAFAFF
DNA: TGTGCCAGCAGTTTATTAACAGGGGGCGCTTTCGCTTTCTTT
size: few
J: TRBJ1-1
D: TRBD1
V: TRBV12-3/TRBV12-4
length: 14

CDR3: CASSQSKGMGGYTF
DNA: TGCGCCAGCAGCCAATCGAAAGGGATGGGGGGCTACACCTTC
size: .
J: TRBJ1-2
D: .
V: TRBV4-3
length: 14

CDR3: CASSETGTSGSEQYF
DNA: TGTGCCAGCAGCGAGACCGGGACTAGCGGCTCCGAGCAGTACTTC
size: .
J: TRBJ2-7
D: TRBD2
V: TRBV9
length: 15

CDR3: CASSPTQEYNEQFF
DNA: TGTGCCAGCTCACCTACACAGGAGTACAATGAGCAGTTCTTC
size: .
J: TRBJ2-1
D: .
V: TRBV18
length: 14

CDR3: CASSSMGQGARQPQHF
DNA: TGTGCCAGCAGCTCCATGGGCCAGGGGGCGCGTCAGCCCCAGCATTTT
size: .
J: TRBJ1-5
D: TRBD1
V: TRBV7-8
length: 16

CDR3: CSVVTGTGEYQPQHF
DNA: TGCAGCGTTGTCACCGGGACGGGAGAGTATCAGCCCCAGCATTTT
size: .
J: TRBJ1-5
D: .
V: TRBV29-1
length: 15

CDR3: CASSQDRANQAPLHF
DNA: TGCGCCAGCAGCCAAGATCGGGCCAATCAGGCACCCCTCCACTTT
size: .
J: TRBJ1-6
D: .
V: TRBV4-3
length: 15

CDR3: CASSLNGMNTEAFF
DNA: TGTGCCAGCAGCTTGAACGGCATGAACACTGAAGCTTTCTTT
size: many
J: TRBJ1-1
D: .
V: TRBV5-6
length: 14

CDR3: CAWSTGTGANVLTF
DNA: TGTGCCTGGAGTACAGGGACTGGGGCCAACGTCCTGACTTTC
size: few
J: TRBJ2-6
D: .
V: TRBV30
length: 14

CDR3: CASSGSGGLSYEQYF
DNA: TGTGCCAGCAGTGGTAGCGGGGGGTTGTCCTACGAGCAGTACTTC
size: few
J: TRBJ2-7
D: TRBD2
V: TRBV25-1
length: 15

CDR3: CAARDPNTGELFF
DNA: TGTGCCGCAAGGGACCCGAACACCGGGGAGCTGTTTTTT
size: .
J: TRBJ2-2
D: .
V: TRBV28
length: 13

CDR3: CASSSGQAEADTQYF
DNA: TGTGCCAGCAGCTCGGGACAAGCTGAAGCAGATACGCAGTATTTT
size: .
J: TRBJ2-3
D: .
V: TRBV9
length: 15

CDR3: CASSQDIWRRGPNNSPLHF
DNA: TGTGCCAGCAGCCAAGATATTTGGAGACGGGGCCCTAATAATTCACCCCTCCACTTT
size: .
J: TRBJ1-6
D: .
V: TRBV4-2
length: 19

CDR3: CATSGTDRAYNEQFF
DNA: TGTGCCACCAGTGGCACGGACAGAGCGTACAATGAGCAGTTCTTC
size: .
J: TRBJ2-1
D: .
V: TRBV24-1
length: 15

CDR3: CATTMGDHTEAFF
DNA: TGCGCCACCACTATGGGGGATCACACTGAAGCTTTCTTT
size: many
J: TRBJ1-1
D: .
V: TRBV10-2
length: 13

CDR3: CASSYRIGNTEAFF
DNA: TGTGCCAGCAGTTATCGTATCGGGAACACTGAAGCTTTCTTT
size: .
J: TRBJ1-1
D: .
V: TRBV6-5
length: 14

CDR3: CASSFVAGAAGNIQYF
DNA: TGTGCCAGCAGCTTTGTGGCGGGAGCGGCGGGTAACATTCAGTACTTC
size: .
J: TRBJ2-4
D: TRBD2
V: TRBV7-2
length: 16

CDR3: CASSLENGYNEQFF
DNA: TGTGCCAGCAGCTTAGAGAACGGGTACAATGAGCAGTTCTTC
size: few
J: TRBJ2-1
D: .
V: TRBV7-9
length: 14

CDR3: CSAPPVGGPEYEQFF
DNA: TGCAGTGCACCACCTGTGGGAGGGCCGGAGTATGAGCAGTTCTTC
size: .
J: TRBJ2-1
D: TRBD2
V: TRBV20-1
length: 15

CDR3: CASSPRTSGGIDTQYF
DNA: TGTGCCAGCAGCCCTAGGACTAGCGGGGGGATAGATACGCAGTATTTT
size: .
J: TRBJ2-3
D: TRBD2
V: TRBV4-2
length: 16

CDR3: CATSDWTSGVLTGELFF
DNA: TGTGCCACCAGTGATTGGACTAGCGGGGTGCTGACCGGGGAGCTGTTTTTT
size: few
J: TRBJ2-2
D: TRBD2
V: TRBV24-1
length: 17

CDR3: CASSLNSAEKLFF
DNA: TGTGCCAGCAGTTTGAATTCGGCGGAAAAACTGTTTTTT
size: .
J: TRBJ1-4
D: .
V: TRBV7-2
length: 13

CDR3: CASSQDPAGLPTNEKLFF
DNA: TGTGCCAGCAGCCAAGACCCCGCAGGGCTACCAACTAATGAAAAACTGTTTTTT
size: few
J: TRBJ1-4
D: .
V: TRBV4-2
length: 18

CDR3: CAQLGVNTGELFF
DNA: TGTGCCCAATTGGGTGTGAACACCGGGGAGCTGTTTTTT
size: .
J: TRBJ2-2
D: .
V: TRBV7-9
length: 13